Below are 20 T cell receptor beta chains sequenced from a single sample in a study of human CD8 memory T cell subsets. Construction of TCR beta libraries was accomplished by means of UMI-labeled 5' RACE. Following a re-call of the 5' RACE reads, TCRdb has one entry per CDR3 protein and lacks DNA. Here the sample table reports several thousand distinct CDR3 sequences. Specimen: CD8+ T cells from PBMCs. These receptors were taken from a human donor in good health.

This chain uses TRBV2 with TRBJ2-2; checking the TCRdb D call of TRBD1 is not possible without DNA. The germline V gene encodes CDR1 SNHLY and CDR2 FYNNEI. The CDR3 consists of 14 residues. CDR3 amino acids: CASRAGGGTGELFF.

The chain recombines TRBV30 with TRBJ1-1. The germline V gene has CDR1 GTSNPN and CDR2 SVGIG (reference sequence). The CDR3 consists of 13 residues. CDR3: CAWTGGGRTEAFF.

The rearrangement joins TRBV28 to TRBJ2-7; the D gene TCRdb calls, TRBD2, cannot be checked with no DNA. From germline, CDR1 is MDHEN and CDR2 SYDVKM. The CDR3 is made up of 15 amino acids. CDR3 sequence reads: CASSFGTSAYYEQYF.

The rearrangement links TRBV5-1 to TRBJ2-1; TCRdb returns TRBD1, unconfirmable since there is no DNA. This CDR3 region has 12 residues. From germline, CDR1 is SGHRS and CDR2 YFSETQ. This CDR3 is CASSQGYNEQFF.

The CDR3 protein is CATSDAGGDTQYF. V gene TRBV24-1 combines with J gene TRBJ2-3; TCRdb gives TRBD2 as the D gene, but with no DNA this cannot be confirmed. This CDR3 comprises 13 residues. Germline CDR1 is KGHDR and CDR2 is SFDVKD.

V and J are TRBV16 and TRBJ1-5. CDR1 KGHSY and CDR2 FQNENV come from the germline V gene. This CDR3 is built from 13 residues. The CDR3 region is CASKTRDNQPQHF.

V and J are TRBV2 and TRBJ2-1. Germline V CDR1 and CDR2: SNHLY, FYNNEI. The CDR3 runs to 13 residues. CDR3 protein: CASGMRSLDEQFF.

This clonotype is identified as medium-sized from frequency. The J gene is TRBJ2-7, the V gene TRBV20-1; as DNA is missing, the TRBD1 call by TCRdb cannot be tested. Germline lookup yields CDR1 DFQATT and CDR2 SNEGSKA (reference sequence). This CDR3 has 13 amino acids. The chain's CDR3 is CSASGKVNYEQYF.

The gene calls are TRBV10-3 and TRBJ2-7; with no DNA, the TCRdb D assignment of TRBD1 cannot be verified. The CDR3 is 13 residues long. Germline V gene sequence: CDR1 ENHRY, CDR2 SYGVKD. The CDR3 loop reads CAISEGDGYEQYF.

The chain links TRBV6-2 or TRBV6-3 to TRBJ2-7; as DNA is missing, the TRBD1 call by TCRdb cannot be tested. Germline assignment: CDR1 MNHEY and CDR2 SVGEGT. This CDR3 comprises 13 residues. CDR3 residues: CASTTGTQYEQYF.

Judged by frequency, this clonotype is medium-sized. The rearrangement uses TRBV4-3 and TRBJ2-1; no DNA is available, so the TRBD1 call from TCRdb remains unchecked. The CDR3 has 15 amino acids. The germline gives CDR1 LGHNA, CDR2 YSLEER. CDR3 loop: CASSQSKGNYNEQFF.

The rearrangement joins TRBV19 to TRBJ2-1; the TCRdb call, TRBD2, lacks DNA for checking. Germline CDR1 and CDR2: LNHDA and SQIVND (reference sequence). The CDR3 runs 15 residues. This CDR3 reads CASSPSGNPYNEQFF.

This clonotype is identified as medium-sized from frequency. This rearrangement joins TRBV11-2 to TRBJ2-3; TCRdb designates TRBD1, a call that cannot be tested without DNA. Per germline, CDR1 SGHAT and CDR2 FQNNGV. The CDR3 totals 16 residues. CDR3 in amino acids: CASSLAGGPGPDTQYF.

The chain has TRBV7-9 and TRBJ2-3; without DNA, the TCRdb call of TRBD2 cannot be checked. The CDR3 length is 15 residues. Germline CDR1 reads SEHNR; CDR2 reads FQNEAQ (reference sequence). CDR3 amino acids: CASSPGLSHTDTQYF.

This clonotype counts as medium-sized (0.01 to 0.1%) by frequency. The chain uses TRBV9 and TRBJ1-5; TCRdb reports TRBD1, a call that lacks DNA to check it against. The CDR3 is 15 residues long. CDR1 and CDR2 from the germline V gene are SGDLS and YYNGEE. The CDR3 here is CASSPGGNGNQPQHF.

The J gene is TRBJ1-4, the V gene TRBV3-1; the D call from TCRdb, TRBD1, cannot be confirmed without DNA. The germline CDR1 and CDR2 sequences are LGHDT and YNNKEL (reference sequence). The CDR3 consists of 14 residues. The CDR3: CASSQDRGIEKLFF.

This chain joins TRBV5-1 and TRBJ1-2; TCRdb's D call of TRBD1 is untestable without DNA. Looked up from germline, CDR1 is SGHRS and CDR2 is YFSETQ. This CDR3 is built from 13 residues. CDR3 residues: CASSSGQGNGYTF.

The chain employs TRBV7-8 and TRBJ2-3; TCRdb gives TRBD1 as the D gene, but with no DNA this cannot be confirmed. The CDR3 length is 15 residues. Germline-derived CDR1 and CDR2 are SGHVS and FQNEAQ. CDR3 region: CASSSTGTSTDTQYF.

In terms of frequency, this clonotype is medium-sized (0.01 to 0.1%). This chain connects TRBV20-1 to TRBJ1-1; without DNA, the TCRdb call of TRBD1 cannot be checked. The CDR3 consists of 16 residues. CDR1 and CDR2 (germline): DFQATT, SNEGSKA (reference sequence). The CDR3 protein is CSARDTTTDNRPEAFF.

This rearrangement joins TRBV29-1 to TRBJ2-7; absent DNA, TCRdb's TRBD1 call cannot be checked. The CDR3 spans 13 residues. Germline loops: CDR1 SQVTM, CDR2 ANQGSEA. CDR3 region: CSVEDGRGHEQYF.